This T cell receptor (beta chain) was identified during a study of shared clonotypes between healthy human individuals. With regard to this clone: Its antigen is unknown.

In the original analysis: Owing to the provision of junction-only sequences devoid of quality scores by immunoSEQ, filtering differed. Data came from immunoSEQ multiplex PCR; TCRdb stores just in-frame clones and leaves some out. The DNA gave D and trimming, while V, J and clone size come from that table. Counted here are roughly 570,000 clones, 95% to 98% occurring once; the ten biggest clones make up 0.3%. CD45RO-negative, CCR7-selected cells formed the naive CD8 fraction, which excluded terminally differentiated effector memory CD45RA+ cells. V was clipped by 3 bases and J by 6 bases, with 12 bases between them. The CDR3 spans 13 residues. The germline V gene encodes CDR1 MNHEY and CDR2 SVGAGI. Study outcomes and limitations: The diversity represented, both genetic and in exposure history, was limited by few donors. Non-shared clonotypes showed lower generation probabilities than clonotypes common to all four donors.

This chain connects TRBV6-5 to TRBJ2-7, with D tentatively TRBD1 or TRBD2 (6 bases each). The sequencing input was naive CD8+ T cells sorted from blood. This TCR was recovered from a man aged 30 to 39 in good health. The CDR3 region has the DNA TGTGCCAGCAGTTATGGGGGGCAGAGCGAGCAGTACTTC. Its translation: CASSYGGQSEQYF.